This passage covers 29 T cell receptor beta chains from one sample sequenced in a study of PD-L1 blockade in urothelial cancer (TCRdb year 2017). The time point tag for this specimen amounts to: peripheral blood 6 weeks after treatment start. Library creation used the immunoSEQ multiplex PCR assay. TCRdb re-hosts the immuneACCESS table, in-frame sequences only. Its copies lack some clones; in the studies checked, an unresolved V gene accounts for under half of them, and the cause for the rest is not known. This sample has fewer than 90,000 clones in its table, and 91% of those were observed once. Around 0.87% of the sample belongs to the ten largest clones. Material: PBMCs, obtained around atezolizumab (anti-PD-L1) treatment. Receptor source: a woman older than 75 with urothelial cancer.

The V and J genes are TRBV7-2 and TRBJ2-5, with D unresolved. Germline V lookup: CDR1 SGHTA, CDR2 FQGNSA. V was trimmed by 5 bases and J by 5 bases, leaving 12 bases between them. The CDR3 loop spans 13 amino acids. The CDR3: CASSPTFSETQYF. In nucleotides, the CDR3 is TGTGCCAGCAGCCCCACCTTTAGTGAGACCCAGTACTTC.

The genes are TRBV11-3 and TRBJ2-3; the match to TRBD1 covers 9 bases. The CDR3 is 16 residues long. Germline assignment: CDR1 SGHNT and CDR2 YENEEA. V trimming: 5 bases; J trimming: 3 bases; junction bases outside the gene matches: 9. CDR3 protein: CASSPGTGRWTDTQYF. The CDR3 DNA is TGTGCCAGCAGCCCAGGGACAGGGCGGTGGACAGATACGCAGTATTTT. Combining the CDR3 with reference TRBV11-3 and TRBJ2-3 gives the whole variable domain EAGVVQSPRYKIIEKKQPVAFWCNPISGHNTLYWYLQNLGQGPELLIRYENEEAVDDSQLPKDRFSAERLKGVDSTLKIQPAELGDSAVYLCASSPGTGRWTDTQYFGPGTRLTVL.

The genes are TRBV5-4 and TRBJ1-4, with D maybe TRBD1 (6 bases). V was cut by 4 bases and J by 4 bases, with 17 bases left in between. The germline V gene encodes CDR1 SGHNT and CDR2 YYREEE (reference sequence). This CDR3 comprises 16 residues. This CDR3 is CASSPGEGHFNEKLFF. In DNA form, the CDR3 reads TGTGCCAGCAGCCCCGGTGAGGGACACTTTAATGAAAAACTGTTTTTT.

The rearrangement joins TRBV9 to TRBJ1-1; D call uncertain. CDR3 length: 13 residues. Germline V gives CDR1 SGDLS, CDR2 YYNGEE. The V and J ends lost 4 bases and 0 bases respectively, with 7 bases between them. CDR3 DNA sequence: TGTGCCAGCAGCCCCGACATGAACACTGAAGCTTTCTTT. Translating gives CASSPDMNTEAFF.

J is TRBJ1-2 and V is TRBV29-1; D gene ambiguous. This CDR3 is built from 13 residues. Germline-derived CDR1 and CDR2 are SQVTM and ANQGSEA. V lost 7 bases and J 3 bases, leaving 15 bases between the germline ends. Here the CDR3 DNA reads TGCAGCGCTTCTAGACTCGAATACTATGGCTACACCTTC. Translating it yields CSASRLEYYGYTF.

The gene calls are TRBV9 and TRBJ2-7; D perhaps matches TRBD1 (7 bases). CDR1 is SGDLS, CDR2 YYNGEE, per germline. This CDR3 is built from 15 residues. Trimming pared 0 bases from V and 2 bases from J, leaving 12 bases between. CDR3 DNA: TGTGCCAGCAGCGTAGTGGCAGGGGGGACCTACGAGCAGTACTTC. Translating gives CASSVVAGGTYEQYF. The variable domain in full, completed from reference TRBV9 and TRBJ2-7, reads DSGVTQTPKHLITATGQRVTLRCSPRSGDLSVYWYQQSLDQGLQFLIQYYNGEERAKGNILERFSAQQFPDLHSELNLSSLELGDSALYFCASSVVAGGTYEQYFGPGTRLTVT.

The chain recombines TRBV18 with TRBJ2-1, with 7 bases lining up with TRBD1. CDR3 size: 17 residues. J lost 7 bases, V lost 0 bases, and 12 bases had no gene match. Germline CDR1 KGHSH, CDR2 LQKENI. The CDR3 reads CASSPPFTGVGENEQFF. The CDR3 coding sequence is TGTGCCAGCTCACCACCTTTTACAGGGGTAGGAGAAAATGAGCAGTTCTTC. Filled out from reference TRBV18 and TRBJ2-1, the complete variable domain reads NAGVMQNPRHLVRRRGQEARLRCSPMKGHSHVYWYRQLPEEGLKFMVYLQKENIIDESGMPKERFSAEFPKEGPSILRIQQVVRGDSAAYFCASSPPFTGVGENEQFFGPGTRLTVL.

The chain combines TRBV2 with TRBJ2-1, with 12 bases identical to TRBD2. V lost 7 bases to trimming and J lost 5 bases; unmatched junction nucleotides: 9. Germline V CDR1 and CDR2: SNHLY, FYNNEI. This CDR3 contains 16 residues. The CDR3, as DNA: TGTGCCAGCAACCCGAGGACTAGCGGGACCAACAATGAGCAGTTCTTC. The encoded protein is CASNPRTSGTNNEQFF.

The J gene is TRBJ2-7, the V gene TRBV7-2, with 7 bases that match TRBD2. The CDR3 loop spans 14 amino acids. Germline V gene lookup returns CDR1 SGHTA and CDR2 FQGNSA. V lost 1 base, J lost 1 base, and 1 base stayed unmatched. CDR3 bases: TGTGCCAGCAGCTTAGGGGGGGGGTCCTACGAGCAGTACTTC. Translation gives CASSLGGGSYEQYF.

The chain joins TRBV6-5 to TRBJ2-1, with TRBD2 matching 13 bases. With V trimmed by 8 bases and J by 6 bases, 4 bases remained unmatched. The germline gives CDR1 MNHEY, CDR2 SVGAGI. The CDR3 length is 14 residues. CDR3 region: CASRRTSGSNEQFF. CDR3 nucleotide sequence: TGTGCCAGCCGCCGGACTAGCGGGAGCAATGAGCAGTTCTTC.

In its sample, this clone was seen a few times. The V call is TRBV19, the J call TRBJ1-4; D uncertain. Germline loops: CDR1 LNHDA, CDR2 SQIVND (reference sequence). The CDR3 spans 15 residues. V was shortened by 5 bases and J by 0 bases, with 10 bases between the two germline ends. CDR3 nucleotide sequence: TGTGCCAGTAGTGAGGGAGGAGCAACTAATGAAAAACTGTTTTTT. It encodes CASSEGGATNEKLFF.

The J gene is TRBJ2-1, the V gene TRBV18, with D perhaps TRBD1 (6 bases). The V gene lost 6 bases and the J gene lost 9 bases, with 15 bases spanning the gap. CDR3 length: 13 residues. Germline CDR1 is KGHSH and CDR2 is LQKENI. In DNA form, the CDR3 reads TGTGCCAGCTCCCTTTCACAGGGTTTTGAGCAGTTCTTC. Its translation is CASSLSQGFEQFF.

CDR3 sequence: CASSSGLAGVNEQFF. Written as DNA, the CDR3 is TGTGCCAGCAGCTCTGGACTAGCGGGGGTCAATGAGCAGTTCTTC. This sequence joins TRBV5-6 and TRBJ2-1; 13 positions match TRBD2. CDR1 and CDR2 from the germline V gene are SGHDT and YYEEEE. V lost 3 bases to trimming and J lost 6 bases; unmatched junction nucleotides: 3. This CDR3 comprises 15 residues.

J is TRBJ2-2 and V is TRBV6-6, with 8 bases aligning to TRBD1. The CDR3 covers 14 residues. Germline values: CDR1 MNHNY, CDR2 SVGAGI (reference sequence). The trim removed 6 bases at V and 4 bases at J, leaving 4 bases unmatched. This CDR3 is CASSMDRVTGELFF. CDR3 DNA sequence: TGTGCCAGCAGCATGGACAGGGTCACCGGGGAGCTGTTTTTT.

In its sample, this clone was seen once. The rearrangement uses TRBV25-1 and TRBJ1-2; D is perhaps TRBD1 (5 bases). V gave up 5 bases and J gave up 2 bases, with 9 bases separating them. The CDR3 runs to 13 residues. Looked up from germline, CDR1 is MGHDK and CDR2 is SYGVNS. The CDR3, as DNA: TGTGCCAGCAGTCCCCCAGGGAACTATGGCTACACCTTC. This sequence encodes CASSPPGNYGYTF.

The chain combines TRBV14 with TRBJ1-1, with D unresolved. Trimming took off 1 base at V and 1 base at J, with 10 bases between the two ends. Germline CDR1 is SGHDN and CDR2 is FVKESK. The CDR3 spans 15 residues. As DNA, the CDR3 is TGTGCCAGCAGCCAAGCGAACAGCCCGAACACTGAAGCTTTCTTT. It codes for CASSQANSPNTEAFF.

The CDR3 protein is CASSQDTGWRGETQYF. For the CDR3, the DNA is TGCGCCAGCAGCCAAGATACCGGGTGGAGGGGAGAGACCCAGTACTTC. The V call is TRBV4-1, the J call TRBJ2-5; a possible D gene is TRBD2 (6 bases). V was cut by 0 bases and J by 4 bases, with 15 bases left in between. This CDR3 comprises 16 residues. Germline V gene lookup returns CDR1 MGHRA and CDR2 YSYEKL.

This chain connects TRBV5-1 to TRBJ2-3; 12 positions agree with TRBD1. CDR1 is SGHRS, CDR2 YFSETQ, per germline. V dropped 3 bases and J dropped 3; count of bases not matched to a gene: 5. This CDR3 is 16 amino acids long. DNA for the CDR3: TGCGCCAGCAGCTGGGACAGGGGGCGATTTACAGATACGCAGTATTTT. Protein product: CASSWDRGRFTDTQYF. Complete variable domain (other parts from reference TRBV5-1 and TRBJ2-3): KAGVTQTPRYLIKTRGQQVTLSCSPISGHRSVSWYQQTPGQGLQFLFEYFSETQRNKGNFPGRFSGRQFSNSRSEMNVSTLELGDSALYLCASSWDRGRFTDTQYFGPGTRLTVL.

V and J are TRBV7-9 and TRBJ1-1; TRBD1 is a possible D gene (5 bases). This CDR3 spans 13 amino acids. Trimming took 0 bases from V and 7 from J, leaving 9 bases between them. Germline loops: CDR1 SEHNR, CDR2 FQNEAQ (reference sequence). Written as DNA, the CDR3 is TGTGCCAGCAGCTTAGCGTTGGGGGGTGAAGCTTTCTTT. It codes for CASSLALGGEAFF.

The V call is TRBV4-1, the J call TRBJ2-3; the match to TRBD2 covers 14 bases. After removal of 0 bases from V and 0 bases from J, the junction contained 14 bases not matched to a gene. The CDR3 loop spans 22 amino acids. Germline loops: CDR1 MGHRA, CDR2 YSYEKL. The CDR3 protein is CASSQDPPGLAGVSVSTDTQYF. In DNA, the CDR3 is TGCGCCAGCAGCCAAGATCCCCCGGGACTAGCGGGAGTGTCGGTGAGCACAGATACGCAGTATTTT.

In nucleotides, the CDR3 is TGTGCCATCAGGGGGTGGCCTGGGGGGAGCTCCTACAATGAGCAGTTCTTC. Protein: CAIRGWPGGSSYNEQFF. The chain has TRBV10-3 and TRBJ2-1, with D perhaps matching TRBD2 (6 bases). Trimming cost V 6 bases and J 0 bases, with 18 bases left between them. Germline-derived CDR1 and CDR2 are ENHRY and SYGVKD. The CDR3 spans 17 residues.

The CDR3 is CASSDTVTRITYNEQFF. The CDR3 bases are TGTGCCAGCAGTGACACCGTGACTAGGATCACCTACAATGAGCAGTTCTTC. The J gene is TRBJ2-1, the V gene TRBV6-1; weak D call: TRBD2 (6 bases). Trimming removed 3 bases at V and 2 bases at J, with 17 bases between. The CDR3 has 17 amino acids. Germline-derived CDR1 and CDR2 are MNHNS and SASEGT.

CDR3 region: CASMERESNQPQHF. For the CDR3, the DNA is TGTGCCAGCATGGAAAGGGAGAGCAATCAGCCCCAGCATTTT. The chain carries TRBV6-1 and TRBJ1-5; no clear D gene. Looked up from germline, CDR1 is MNHNS and CDR2 is SASEGT. The length of the CDR3 is 14 residues. V was clipped by 7 bases and J by 1 base, with 11 bases between them.

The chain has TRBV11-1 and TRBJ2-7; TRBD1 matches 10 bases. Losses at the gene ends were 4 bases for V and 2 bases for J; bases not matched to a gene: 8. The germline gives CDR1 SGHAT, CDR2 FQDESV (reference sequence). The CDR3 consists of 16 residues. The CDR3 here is CASSSSPGTGAYEQYF. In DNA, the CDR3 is TGTGCCAGCAGCTCTTCCCCCGGGACAGGGGCCTACGAGCAGTACTTC.

The CDR3 is CASSLDTGATGELFF. CDR3 nucleotides: TGCGCCAGCAGCTTGGATACAGGGGCGACCGGGGAGCTGTTTTTT. The V gene is TRBV5-1, the J gene TRBJ2-2; 7 bases line up with TRBD1. Germline lookup yields CDR1 SGHRS and CDR2 YFSETQ. The CDR3 sequence is 15 residues long. Germline trimming cut 0 bases from V and 5 bases from J; bases unmatched to any gene: 4.

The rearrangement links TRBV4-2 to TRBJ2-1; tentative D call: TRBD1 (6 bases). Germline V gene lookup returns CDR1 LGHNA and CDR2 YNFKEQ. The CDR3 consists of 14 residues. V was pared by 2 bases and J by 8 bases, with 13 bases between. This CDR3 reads CASSQPDRGDEQFF. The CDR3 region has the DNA TGTGCCAGCAGCCAACCGGACAGAGGGGATGAGCAGTTCTTC.

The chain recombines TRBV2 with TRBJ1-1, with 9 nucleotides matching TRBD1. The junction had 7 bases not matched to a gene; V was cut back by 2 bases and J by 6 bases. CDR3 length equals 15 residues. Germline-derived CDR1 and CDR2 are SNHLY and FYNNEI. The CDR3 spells CASSELGQGGSEAFF. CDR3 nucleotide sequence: TGTGCCAGCAGTGAATTGGGACAGGGAGGATCTGAAGCTTTCTTT.

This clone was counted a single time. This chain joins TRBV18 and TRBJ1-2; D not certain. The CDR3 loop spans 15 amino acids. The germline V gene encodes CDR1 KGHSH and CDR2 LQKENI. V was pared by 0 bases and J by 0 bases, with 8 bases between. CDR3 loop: CASSPPMAANYGYTF. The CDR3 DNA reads TGTGCCAGCTCACCACCTATGGCAGCTAACTATGGCTACACCTTC.

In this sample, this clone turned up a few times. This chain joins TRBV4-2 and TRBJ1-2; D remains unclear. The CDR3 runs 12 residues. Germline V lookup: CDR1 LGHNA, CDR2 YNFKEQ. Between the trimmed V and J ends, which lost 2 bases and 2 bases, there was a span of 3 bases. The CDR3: CASSQSNYGYTF. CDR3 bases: TGTGCCAGCAGCCAATCGAACTATGGCTACACCTTC.